This T cell receptor beta chain was identified in a study of blood T cell repertoires in COVID-19 (dated by TCRdb to 2020 to 2021). Background for the entire study: Samples covering the acute and convalescent phases of COVID-19 were provided by collaborators in the United States, Italy and Spain. Where available, HLA class I and class II types were obtained from metadata supplied by the sample provider rather than from assay-based typing. The samples were drawn from the first 160 participants of the ongoing ImmuneRACE study and from more than 1,000 subjects provided by 6 global collaborators. The material from the prospective study consisted of cDNA or gDNA derived from T cells, B-cell-depleted T cells, or PBMCs. Subjects who had been exposed to COVID-19, were actively infected with it, or had recovered from it provided the deeply sampled blood TCRbeta repertoires that made up the dataset. The repertoires were released in a freely available public database meant as a resource for research on the immune response to SARS-CoV-2. The sample metadata nearly always contained a de-identified subject ID, COVID-19 status, age in years and sex.

TCRbeta CDR3 regions were amplified from genomic DNA using the immunoSEQ Assay, a bias-controlled multiplex PCR. As for how the authors treated the data: Nucleated cell counts per sample were estimated from amplification of reference gene primers within the assay. To quantify the absolute abundance of each unique TCRbeta CDR3 rearrangement, sequence reads were collapsed and filtered. For each sample, productive Simpson clonality was calculated as the square root of Simpson's diversity index over productive rearrangements. As stored in TCRdb, this immuneACCESS dataset retains in-frame rearrangements with V and J assigned. A fraction of the clones does not appear; measured against another copy, unresolved V genes explain less than half of the discrepancy, and the remainder lacks a known reason. The D gene and trimming were derived from the DNA, and the V and J assignments and clone size from that table. This sample holds 230,000 or so clones; more than 70% were observed only once. Roughly 8.8% of the sample is held by the ten biggest clonotypes.

Each collaborating institution followed its own protocols to collect whole blood in K2EDTA tubes. For TCRbeta analysis, collaborators shipped samples in one of three forms: frozen whole blood, isolated PBMCs, or DNA extracted from either of those sample types. V lost 3 bases and J lost 3 bases; the stretch between them is 14 bases long. The CDR3 measures 14 amino acids from cysteine to phenylalanine. Here the CDR3 DNA is all that survives: 42 bases in frame from base 1. From a lookup of the germline V gene, CDR1 and CDR2 are SQVTM and ANQGSEA. What the work shows at the level of the full study, not this receptor alone: The amount of clinical and demographic metadata varied by source and participant and was provided uncurated.

This clone was counted a few times. Its antigen remains undetermined. Nothing much larger sits one base from this clone, and base qualities are not available. The rearranged segments are TRBV29-1 and TRBJ1-2; TRBD1 might be the D gene, on 5 matching bases. This sequence originates from a man in his forties with active or convalescent COVID-19. The sample taken for sequencing was peripheral blood. The base sequence is TGCAGCGTTGATGACAGCACCTACTACTATGGCTACACCTTC. Its translation is CSVDDSTYYYGYTF.